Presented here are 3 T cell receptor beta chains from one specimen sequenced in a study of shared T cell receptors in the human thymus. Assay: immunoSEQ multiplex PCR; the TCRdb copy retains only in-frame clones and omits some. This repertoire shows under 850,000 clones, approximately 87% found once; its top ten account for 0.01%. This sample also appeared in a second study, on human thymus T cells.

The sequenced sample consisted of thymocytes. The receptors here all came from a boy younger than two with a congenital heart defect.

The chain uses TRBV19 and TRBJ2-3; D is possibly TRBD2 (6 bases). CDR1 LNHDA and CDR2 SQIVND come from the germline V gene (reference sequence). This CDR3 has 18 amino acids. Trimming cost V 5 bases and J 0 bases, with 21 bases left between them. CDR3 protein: CASSASGYRGYSTDTQYF. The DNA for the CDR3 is TGTGCCAGTAGTGCCAGCGGTTACCGGGGGTATAGCACAGATACGCAGTATTTT.

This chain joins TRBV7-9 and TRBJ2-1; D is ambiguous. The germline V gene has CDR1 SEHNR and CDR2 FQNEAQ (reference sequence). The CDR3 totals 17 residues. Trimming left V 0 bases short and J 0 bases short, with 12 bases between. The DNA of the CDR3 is TGTGCCAGCAGCTTAGCTGGAGAGTGGCCCTCCTACAATGAGCAGTTCTTC. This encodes CASSLAGEWPSYNEQFF.

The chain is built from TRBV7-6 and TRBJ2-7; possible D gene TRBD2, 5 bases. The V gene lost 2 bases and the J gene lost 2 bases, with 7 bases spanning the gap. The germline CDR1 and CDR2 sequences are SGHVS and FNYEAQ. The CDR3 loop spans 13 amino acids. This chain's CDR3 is CASSLNGTYEQYF. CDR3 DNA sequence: TGTGCCAGCAGCTTAAACGGGACCTACGAGCAGTACTTC.